This entry is about one TCR beta chain. Its antigen is unknown. The CDR3 is made up of 15 amino acids. The V and J ends lost 6 bases and 4 bases, in that order; junction bases with no gene match: 14. Germline CDR1 is SQVTM and CDR2 is ANQGSEA. Since all of the isolated RNA was reverse transcribed, expressed TCRB transcripts were what got sequenced. Data came from immunoSEQ multiplex PCR; TCRdb stores just in-frame clones and leaves some out. The sample includes fewer than 110,000 clones, approximately 30% of them seen just once. These data are taken from a study of beta chain features in type 1 diabetes. About the research overall: Investigators examined roughly 99,000,000 sorted cells across all samples.

Study-level results: For patients and controls alike, PCR might favor shorter templates to the same degree. TCRB CDR3s from Type 1 diabetes patients were moderately but significantly shorter in all four CD4+ subsets.

Heparinised blood was drawn once per donor, averaging approximately 100 mL. By way of CD45RO/CCR7/CD25/CD127/CD95/CD27, the CD4+ regulatory, stem cell-like memory, central memory and naive cells were sorted. The TCR sequence derives from a woman between 18 and 29 years old with type 1 diabetes. This rearrangement joins TRBV29-1 to TRBJ1-1; 7 nucleotides align to TRBD1. The sample taken for sequencing was central memory CD4+ T cells from blood. The CDR3 sequence is CSVLQGHKGFTEAFF. DNA of the CDR3: TGCAGCGTCCTACAGGGGCATAAAGGGTTCACTGAAGCTTTCTTT. Combining the CDR3 with reference TRBV29-1 and TRBJ1-1 gives the whole variable domain SAVISQKPSRDICQRGTSLTIQCQVDSQVTMMFWYRQQPGQSLTLIATANQGSEATYESGFVIDKFPISRPNLTFSTLTVSNMSPEDSSIYLCSVLQGHKGFTEAFFGQGTRLTVV.